This TCR beta chain was profiled in a study of identical twins. Points from the study as a whole: Not following the same donors, the study drew its conclusions from cross-sectional statistical analysis. Twins showed weaker excess sharing in their beta out-of-frame sequences.

TCRdb reprocessed the 5' RACE reads via MiXCR and lists one record per CDR3 protein. This table holds 450,000 or so distinct CDR3 sequences, roughly 24% found once. Concerning this clonotype: No antigen is known for it.

The same specimen was also included in a second study, on T cells expressing NK-cell markers. That paper notes: The TCR beta repertoires were obtained from sorted CD3+CD56+NKG2C+, CD3+CD56+NKG2C- and CD3+CD56-NKG2C+ T cells. Eight donors were sequenced, seven testing HCMV-seropositive and one testing seronegative.

The sequence was collected from a woman aged 18-30 years in good health. The specimen was CD4+ T cells sorted from blood.

The CDR3 here is CASSPLGVGSEKLFF. CDR3 coding DNA: TGTGCCAGCAGCCCTCTCGGGGTGGGGTCTGAAAAACTGTTTTTT. The rearrangement uses TRBV9 and TRBJ1-4; D gene uncertain. Germline V gene lookup returns CDR1 SGDLS and CDR2 YYNGEE. V gave up 4 bases and J gave up 7 bases, with 17 bases separating them. The CDR3 has 15 amino acids.